The 27 T cell receptor beta chains presented below share a single source sample, sequenced in a study of PD-1 blockade in classical Hodgkin lymphoma. Stated time point: cycle 4 day 1 (C4D1), after 6 weeks of nivolumab. Every one of the patients relapsed after autologous stem cell transplantation (brentuximab vedotin exposure was variable). Clones were sequenced by immunoSEQ multiplex PCR, and TCRdb holds only the in-frame ones, with some missing. The sample records just under 65,000 clones, 90% to 95% being singletons. Sequencing was performed on peripheral blood mononuclear cells (PBMCs), taken before the fourth cycle of nivolumab. The receptors were gathered from a human donor with classical Hodgkin lymphoma.

The rearrangement links TRBV7-2 to TRBJ1-5; perhaps TRBD1 as D (5 bases). The V gene's germline CDR1 is SGHTA and CDR2 FQGNSA. CDR3 length: 13 amino acids. V was clipped by 6 bases and J by 7 bases, with 13 bases between them. CDR3 residues: CASSPAGVQPQHF. Here the CDR3 DNA reads TGTGCCAGCAGTCCAGCGGGGGTCCAGCCCCAGCATTTT.

The V and J genes are TRBV10-3 and TRBJ2-3; the D is unclear. The CDR3 spans 14 residues. Germline CDR1 reads ENHRY; CDR2 reads SYGVKD. The V gene lost 3 bases and the J gene lost 4 bases, with 11 bases spanning the gap. The CDR3 loop reads CAISDPMGSDTQYF. The CDR3 bases are TGTGCCATCAGTGACCCGATGGGGTCAGATACGCAGTATTTT.

The chain has TRBV19 and TRBJ1-2, with D tentatively TRBD1 (5 bases). The length of the CDR3 is 13 residues. Germline V gene lookup returns CDR1 LNHDA and CDR2 SQIVND (reference sequence). V lost 3 bases and J lost 4, with 9 bases in between. The CDR3 loop is CASSIRESYGYTF. The CDR3 nucleotides are TGTGCCAGTAGTATCAGGGAAAGCTATGGCTACACCTTC. The full variable domain, its missing parts supplied by reference TRBV19 and TRBJ1-2, is DGGITQSPKYLFRKEGQNVTLSCEQNLNHDAMYWYRQDPGQGLRLIYYSQIVNDFQKGDIAEGYSVSREKKESFPLTVTSAQKNPTAFYLCASSIRESYGYTFGSGTRLTVV.

Worth noting for this clone: The sample has other DNA sequences that encode this CDR3 too. The CDR3 sequence is CASSPAGGPYEQYF. In DNA, the CDR3 is TGTGCCAGCTCACCGGCGGGGGGGCCGTACGAGCAGTACTTC. The chain uses TRBV18 and TRBJ2-7; TRBD2 matches 9 bases. The germline gives CDR1 KGHSH, CDR2 LQKENI. The CDR3 has 14 residues. The junction had 4 bases not matched to a gene; V was cut back by 3 bases and J by 4 bases.

V usage is TRBV27 and J usage is TRBJ2-7; no reliable D call. The V and J ends lost 3 bases and 4 bases respectively, with 10 bases between them. Germline CDR1 MNHEY, CDR2 SMNVEV (reference sequence). CDR3 length equals 13 residues. The CDR3 nucleotides read TGTGCCAGCAGTTTTAAGGATAGTTACGAGCAGTACTTC. Translating gives CASSFKDSYEQYF.

This chain joins TRBV6-1 and TRBJ1-2; D is ambiguous. There are 12 residues in the CDR3. Deletions cut 8 bases from V and 7 bases from J, with 14 bases between. Germline V gene data show CDR1 as MNHNS and CDR2 as SASEGT. For the CDR3, the DNA is TGTGCCAGCTCCGGAGTTACGGGTGGCTACACCTTC. It encodes CASSGVTGGYTF.

V is TRBV6-5 and J is TRBJ1-2; D gene ambiguous. The germline V gene has CDR1 MNHEY and CDR2 SVGAGI. V lost 4 bases, J lost 11 bases, and 14 bases lay in between. The CDR3 runs 12 residues. The CDR3 reads CASSSVDREYTF. The DNA of the CDR3 is TGTGCCAGCAGTTCTGTGGACCGGGAGTACACCTTC.

The chain couples TRBV4-1 to TRBJ2-1, with TRBD2 matching 12 bases. Trimming at V came to 4 bases and at J to 4 bases, leaving 5 bases not matched to a gene. The CDR3 contains 16 residues. CDR1 and CDR2 from the germline V gene are MGHRA and YSYEKL. The CDR3 DNA sequence: TGCGCCAGCAGCCGGGGGGGACTAGCGGGTTACAATGAGCAGTTCTTC. This translates into CASSRGGLAGYNEQFF.

The V and J genes are TRBV27 and TRBJ2-1; D remains ambiguous. The length of the CDR3 is 12 residues. Germline V CDR1 and CDR2: MNHEY, SMNVEV (reference sequence). V shed 6 bases and J shed 11 bases, with 14 bases lying between them. In nucleotides, the CDR3 is TGTGCCAGCAGAACTACAACCATGCAGCAGTTCTTC. This codes for CASRTTTMQQFF.

As regards this clone: Other DNA sequences from this sample encode an identical CDR3 as well. CDR3: CASRRGGYEQYF. In nucleotides, the CDR3 is TGTGCCAGCAGGAGGGGTGGCTACGAGCAGTACTTC. The chain carries TRBV2 and TRBJ2-7; D may match TRBD1 or TRBD2 (5 bases each). V was clipped by 6 bases and J by 3 bases, with 9 bases between them. This CDR3 contains 12 residues. CDR1 is SNHLY and CDR2 is FYNNEI in the germline V gene.

The chain has TRBV28 and TRBJ2-7; D is unclear. Trimming cost V 5 bases and J 2 bases, with 10 bases left between them. The germline CDR1 and CDR2 sequences are MDHEN and SYDVKM. The CDR3 sequence is 13 residues long. The DNA for the CDR3 is TGTGCCAGCAGTCTGCCGGCCCCCTACGAGCAGTACTTC. This sequence encodes CASSLPAPYEQYF. Variable domain in full (rest from reference TRBV28 and TRBJ2-7): DVKVTQSSRYLVKRTGEKVFLECVQDMDHENMFWYRQDPGLGLRLIYFSYDVKMKEKGDIPEGYSVSREKKERFSLILESASTNQTSMYLCASSLPAPYEQYFGPGTRLTVT.

This clone was seen only once. This sequence joins TRBV4-2 and TRBJ1-4; 9 bases line up with TRBD1. The V gene end was trimmed by 3 bases and the J gene end by 8 bases; junction bases not matched to a gene: 7. CDR1 LGHNA and CDR2 YNFKEQ come from the germline V gene. The CDR3 runs to 15 residues. The CDR3: CASSQIDRGGEKLFF. CDR3 bases: TGTGCCAGCAGCCAGATTGACAGGGGGGGAGAAAAACTGTTTTTT.

The chain has TRBV18 and TRBJ2-7; D gene unclear. Deletions cut 2 bases from V and 3 bases from J, with 8 bases between. The CDR3 runs to 13 residues. The germline CDR1 and CDR2 sequences are KGHSH and LQKENI. The CDR3 is CASSPGSGYEQYF. CDR3 nucleotides: TGTGCCAGCTCACCAGGGTCCGGCTACGAGCAGTACTTC.

This chain links TRBV28 with TRBJ2-6; 8 bases match TRBD1. CDR3 size: 16 residues. After removal of 4 bases from V and 2 bases from J, the junction contained 4 bases not matched to a gene. The germline gives CDR1 MDHEN, CDR2 SYDVKM. CDR3: CASSSTGDAGANVLTF. The CDR3 nucleotides are TGTGCCAGCAGTTCGACAGGGGATGCTGGGGCCAACGTCCTGACTTTC.

This chain joins TRBV28 and TRBJ2-5; TRBD2 might be the D (5 bases). Germline CDR1 is MDHEN and CDR2 is SYDVKM. The CDR3 spans 15 residues. V lost 1 base and J 0 bases, leaving 9 bases between the germline ends. CDR3 loop: CASSLSGIYQETQYF. DNA for the CDR3: TGTGCCAGCAGTTTATCCGGGATCTACCAAGAGACCCAGTACTTC.

The chain has TRBV19 and TRBJ2-5; 12 nucleotides line up with TRBD2. Trimming removed 5 bases from V and 5 bases from J; junction bases left unmatched: 9. CDR1 is LNHDA, CDR2 SQIVND, per germline (reference sequence). There are 16 residues in the CDR3. The CDR3 is CASSVTSSGGAETQYF. The CDR3 region has the DNA TGTGCCAGTAGTGTGACCTCTAGCGGGGGGGCGGAGACCCAGTACTTC.

The chain has TRBV4-1 and TRBJ1-5, with a weak D call TRBD1 (5 bases). V dropped 5 bases and J dropped 4 bases, with 12 bases sitting between them. Germline V gene sequence: CDR1 MGHRA, CDR2 YSYEKL. The CDR3 runs 14 residues. The DNA of the CDR3 is TGCGCCAGCAGCAAAGGGACCGCAAATCAGCCCCAGCATTTT. Protein sequence: CASSKGTANQPQHF.

The chain has TRBV28 and TRBJ1-4, with TRBD1 as a possible D gene (6 bases). V lost 4 bases, J lost 7 bases, and 22 bases lay in between. The CDR3 sequence is 17 residues long. Germline CDR1 is MDHEN and CDR2 is SYDVKM. In DNA, the CDR3 is TGTGCCAGCAGTTCCCCCCGGCTACCAACAGGGTCTGAAAAACTGTTTTTT. Its protein is CASSSPRLPTGSEKLFF.

The chain employs TRBV18 and TRBJ1-1; a possible D gene is TRBD1 (5 bases). The CDR3 is 13 amino acids. V lost 3 bases to trimming and J lost 1 base, with 6 bases between them. Germline V CDR1 and CDR2: KGHSH, LQKENI. CDR3 loop: CASSPGTNTEAFF. The DNA for the CDR3 is TGTGCCAGCTCACCGGGGACGAACACTGAAGCTTTCTTT. Combining the CDR3 with reference TRBV18 and TRBJ1-1 gives the whole variable domain NAGVMQNPRHLVRRRGQEARLRCSPMKGHSHVYWYRQLPEEGLKFMVYLQKENIIDESGMPKERFSAEFPKEGPSILRIQQVVRGDSAAYFCASSPGTNTEAFFGQGTRLTVV.

This chain connects TRBV19 to TRBJ1-2; no clear D. The germline V and J ends were trimmed by 5 bases and 4 bases, with 17 bases remaining between them. From germline, CDR1 is LNHDA and CDR2 SQIVND (reference sequence). This CDR3 spans 15 amino acids. The CDR3 loop is CASSPVWDGGYGYTF. In nucleotides, the CDR3 is TGTGCCAGTAGTCCTGTCTGGGATGGAGGCTATGGCTACACCTTC.

J is TRBJ2-3 and V is TRBV6-5; D is undetermined. Germline CDR1 and CDR2: MNHEY and SVGAGI. The length of the CDR3 is 10 residues. The V end was cut by 8 bases, the J end by 4 bases, with 4 bases between. Here the CDR3 reads CASGADTQYF. The DNA of the CDR3 is TGTGCCAGCGGCGCAGATACGCAGTATTTT.

V usage is TRBV6-1 and J usage is TRBJ1-5; possibly TRBD1 for D (5 bases). The CDR3 spans 15 residues. Trimming pared 2 bases from V and 4 bases from J, leaving 12 bases between. The V gene's germline CDR1 is MNHNS and CDR2 SASEGT. The CDR3 loop reads CASSEWGGENQPQHF. The CDR3 nucleotides read TGTGCCAGCAGTGAATGGGGCGGGGAGAATCAGCCCCAGCATTTT.

The chain is built from TRBV6-5 and TRBJ2-7, with 12 bases identical to TRBD2. The CDR3 is 14 amino acids. Germline-derived CDR1 and CDR2 are MNHEY and SVGAGI. The ends lost 6 bases at V and 6 bases at J; junction bases unmatched: 6. CDR3 DNA: TGTGCCAGCAGAACGACTAGCGGGAGTTTCGAGCAGTACTTC. It encodes CASRTTSGSFEQYF.

The genes are TRBV28 and TRBJ2-5; perhaps TRBD2 as D (6 bases). V gave up 2 bases and J gave up 5 bases, with 24 bases separating them. Germline V gene sequence: CDR1 MDHEN, CDR2 SYDVKM. The CDR3 spans 18 residues. This CDR3 is CASSLAAGQDVGRETQYF. CDR3 DNA sequence: TGTGCCAGCAGTTTAGCAGCGGGCCAGGACGTGGGGAGGGAGACCCAGTACTTC.

The chain carries TRBV11-3 and TRBJ1-1, with 7 bases fitting TRBD1. The CDR3 extends over 13 amino acids. Germline V lookup: CDR1 SGHNT, CDR2 YENEEA. Trimming at V came to 6 bases and at J to 3 bases, leaving 4 bases not matched to a gene. The CDR3: CASRRTGDTEAFF. The CDR3 nucleotides are TGTGCCAGCAGACGTACAGGGGACACTGAAGCTTTCTTT.

The J gene is TRBJ2-1, the V gene TRBV9, with TRBD2 identical over 10 bases. V trimming: 4 bases; J trimming: 0 bases; junction bases outside the gene matches: 7. Germline loops: CDR1 SGDLS, CDR2 YYNGEE. This CDR3 region has 17 residues. The CDR3 nucleotides read TGTGCCAGCAGCTTTGAGACTAGCGGGTACTCCTACAATGAGCAGTTCTTC. Encoded protein: CASSFETSGYSYNEQFF.

V and J are TRBV6-5 and TRBJ2-7; D tentatively reads TRBD1 or TRBD2 (5 bases each). Trimming took 6 bases from V and 2 from J, leaving 17 bases between them. The CDR3 loop spans 15 amino acids. Germline V lookup: CDR1 MNHEY, CDR2 SVGAGI. The chain's CDR3 is CASSYHGTGTYEQYF. The DNA of the CDR3 is TGTGCCAGCAGCTACCATGGGACGGGGACCTACGAGCAGTACTTC.